The source of this T cell receptor beta chain is a study of OX40 agonist ivuxolimab in advanced cancers. Study overall: With ivuxolimab, an agonistic anti-OX40 (CD134) antibody, patients were treated. Three patients, one with hepatocellular carcinoma and two with cutaneous melanoma, achieved partial responses.

In this sample, this clone turned up once. Its antigen is undetermined. Clones were read by immunoSEQ multiplex PCR, and TCRdb kept only the in-frame ones, dropping some. Among almost 85,000 clones listed, about 86% were seen once. Drawing of blood for sampling happened at baseline, at cycle 4 day 1, and at cycle 7 day 1. Study-level points and caveats: Partial responders dosed at 0.1-3.0 mg/kg displayed clonal expansion ranking among the lowest.

The sequence derives from an adult with an advanced solid tumor such as melanoma, head and neck, liver or kidney cancer. Here the sequenced sample was CD4+ or CD8+ T cells sorted from blood, taken in a trial of the OX40 agonist ivuxolimab.

The DNA for the CDR3 is TGTGCCAGTAGTATAGATCCCCCAGGATTGGACAGGGGTGAAAAACTGTTTTTT. Amino acids: CASSIDPPGLDRGEKLFF. The chain combines TRBV19 with TRBJ1-4; 9 positions agree with TRBD1. The CDR3 sequence is 18 residues long. Germline V lookup: CDR1 LNHDA, CDR2 SQIVND (reference sequence). The J segment lost 7 bases and the V segment lost 0 bases, leaving 12 bases of the junction unmatched.